The 26 T cell receptor beta chains below were found in one sample sequenced in a study of blood T cell repertoires in COVID-19. Using immunoSEQ multiplex PCR, the repertoire was profiled, and TCRdb retains in-frame clones only, with some absent. Found here are more than 110,000 clones, 60% to 80% of them singletons; the top ten hold around 3.2%. Sequencing was carried out using PBMCs or T cells enriched from blood (not recorded which). These TCRs come from a woman in her forties or fifties who had recovered from COVID-19.

The rearrangement joins TRBV30 to TRBJ2-1; D not resolved. Germline CDR1 is GTSNPN and CDR2 is SVGIG (reference sequence). The CDR3 is 14 amino acids. Trimming cost V 4 bases and J 2 bases, with 12 bases left between them. CDR3 sequence reads: CAWTRQAPYNEQFF. CDR3 in DNA: TGTGCCTGGACCAGGCAGGCCCCCTACAATGAGCAGTTCTTC.

V and J are TRBV27 and TRBJ1-1; TRBD1 matches 10 bases. Trimming at V came to 3 bases and at J to 0 bases, leaving 4 bases not matched to a gene. CDR3 length: 16 amino acids. Germline V CDR1 and CDR2: MNHEY, SMNVEV (reference sequence). Written as DNA, the CDR3 is TGTGCCAGCAGTTTCGGACAGGGGGTGATGAACACTGAAGCTTTCTTT. Its translation: CASSFGQGVMNTEAFF.

This clone was found once. The rearrangement links TRBV6-5 to TRBJ2-7; D perhaps matches TRBD1 (6 bases). Germline V gene lookup returns CDR1 MNHEY and CDR2 SVGAGI. This CDR3 region has 15 residues. V lost 11 bases and J 5 bases, leaving 25 bases between the germline ends. The CDR3 reads CAATEKTGEQDEQYF. CDR3 in DNA: TGTGCCGCGACCGAGAAGACAGGAGAACAGGACGAGCAGTACTTC.

This clone has only one observation. The chain has TRBV28 and TRBJ2-7, with 11 bases fitting TRBD2. This CDR3 has 15 amino acids. J was trimmed by 3 bases and V by 6 bases; bases with no gene match: 7. From germline, CDR1 is MDHEN and CDR2 SYDVKM. CDR3 loop: CASSVPGLAVYEQYF. The CDR3 DNA sequence: TGTGCCAGCAGCGTACCGGGACTAGCGGTCTACGAGCAGTACTTC.

This chain links TRBV28 with TRBJ2-7, with D possibly matching TRBD2 (5 bases). Trimming left V 10 bases short and J 1 base short, with 11 bases between. Per the germline V gene, CDR1 is MDHEN and CDR2 is SYDVKM. The CDR3 contains 12 residues. The CDR3 DNA follows: TGTGCCACGGAGGCAGCATCCTACGAGCAGTACTTC. This gives the protein CATEAASYEQYF.

The chain joins TRBV7-9 to TRBJ1-2; tentatively, D is TRBD1 (5 bases). V lost 4 bases and J lost 8, with 20 bases in between. The germline CDR1 and CDR2 sequences are SEHNR and FQNEAQ (reference sequence). The CDR3 totals 15 residues. This chain's CDR3 is CASSSRREGTGGYTF. The CDR3 DNA sequence: TGTGCCAGCAGCTCTCGGAGGGAGGGGACGGGAGGCTACACCTTC.

V usage is TRBV27 and J usage is TRBJ1-1; 7 bases fit TRBD1. Germline-derived CDR1 and CDR2 are MNHEY and SMNVEV (reference sequence). The CDR3 consists of 15 residues. V was clipped by 0 bases and J by 6 bases; unmatched bases: 7. The CDR3 nucleotides read TGTGCCAGCAGTTTATCCCCAGAGGGGGCGGCTGAAGCTTTCTTT. Translating it yields CASSLSPEGAAEAFF.

This clone was seen just once. V gene TRBV3-1 (or the pseudogene TRBV3-2) combines with J gene TRBJ1-2; D call uncertain. The CDR3 is 16 amino acids. CDR1 LGHDT and CDR2 YNNKEL come from the germline V gene (reference sequence). V gave up 4 bases and J gave up 3 bases, with 18 bases separating them. The CDR3 region is CASSPGLTPRHYGYTF. In DNA, the CDR3 is TGTGCCAGCAGCCCCGGACTTACTCCTAGGCACTATGGCTACACCTTC.

This clone has a single count. The chain recombines TRBV18 with TRBJ1-3; D ambiguous. The V end lost 3 bases, the J end lost 0 bases, and 21 bases lay between the germline ends. The germline V gene encodes CDR1 KGHSH and CDR2 LQKENI. CDR3 length: 19 residues. CDR3 sequence: CASSPSVGGRPVSGNTIYF. The DNA for the CDR3 is TGTGCCAGCTCACCCTCCGTTGGAGGGCGCCCCGTCTCTGGAAACACCATATATTTT.

This chain joins TRBV9 and TRBJ1-2; TRBD1 might be the D (5 bases). This CDR3 spans 12 amino acids. Trimming stripped 3 bases from V and 4 bases from J, with 7 bases between. Germline CDR1 and CDR2: SGDLS and YYNGEE. This chain's CDR3 is CASSGDSYGYTF. The CDR3 DNA is TGTGCCAGCAGCGGTGACAGCTATGGCTACACCTTC.

The V gene is TRBV28, the J gene TRBJ1-2, with D maybe TRBD1 (6 bases). Trimming removed 6 bases at V and 7 bases at J, with 24 bases between. The CDR3 contains 16 residues. Germline lookup yields CDR1 MDHEN and CDR2 SYDVKM. The chain's CDR3 is CASSLGATGRTLGYTF. The DNA for the CDR3 is TGTGCCAGCAGCTTGGGGGCTACAGGGCGAACACTTGGCTACACCTTC.

CDR3 sequence reads: CASSPYGGPYEQYF. CDR3 in DNA: TGTGCCAGCAGCCCTTACGGGGGGCCCTACGAGCAGTACTTC. The J gene is TRBJ2-7, the V gene TRBV11-2; tentatively, D is TRBD2 (7 bases). CDR1 SGHAT and CDR2 FQNNGV come from the germline V gene. The CDR3 runs 14 residues. V was pared by 5 bases and J by 2 bases, with 13 bases between.

This sequence joins TRBV28 and TRBJ2-7; 7 nucleotides match TRBD2. The CDR3 is made up of 17 amino acids. CDR1 and CDR2 from the germline V gene are MDHEN and SYDVKM. Trimming at V came to 5 bases and at J to 4 bases, leaving 17 bases not matched to a gene. CDR3 residues: CASSTLYRRDYQYEQYF. CDR3 nucleotides: TGTGCCAGCAGTACCTTATACCGCCGGGACTACCAGTACGAGCAGTACTTC.

The chain uses TRBV19 and TRBJ2-5; D is possibly TRBD1 (5 bases). Looked up from germline, CDR1 is LNHDA and CDR2 is SQIVND (reference sequence). The CDR3 sequence is 13 residues long. With 3 bases removed from V and 5 bases from J, the gap between germline ends came to 10 bases. The CDR3 here is CASSMQGLETQYF. The CDR3 DNA sequence: TGTGCCAGTAGTATGCAGGGTTTGGAGACCCAGTACTTC.

The V and J genes are TRBV6-5 and TRBJ2-5; tentative D call: TRBD2 (6 bases). The ends were cut back, 5 bases at V and 5 bases at J, with 12 bases in the middle. The CDR3 consists of 13 residues. Per the germline V gene, CDR1 is MNHEY and CDR2 is SVGAGI. The CDR3 loop is CASSHRGWETQYF. DNA of the CDR3: TGTGCCAGCAGTCATCGGGGGTGGGAGACCCAGTACTTC.

The chain couples TRBV5-4 to TRBJ2-3, with 13 bases aligning to TRBD2. J lost 7 bases, V lost 6 bases, and 11 bases had no gene match. The CDR3 is made up of 16 amino acids. In germline, CDR1 is SGHNT, CDR2 YYREEE (reference sequence). The CDR3 nucleotides are TGTGCCAGCAACCCGACTAGCGGGGGGCTGGGAAATACGCAGTATTTT. It is translated as CASNPTSGGLGNTQYF. The full variable domain, completed using reference TRBV5-4 and TRBJ2-3, is ETGVTQSPTHLIKTRGQQVTLRCSSQSGHNTVSWYQQALGQGPQFIFQYYREEENGRGNFPPRFSGLQFPNYSSELNVNALELDDSALYLCASNPTSGGLGNTQYFGPGTRLTVL.

This chain connects TRBV6-5 to TRBJ2-2; tentatively, D is TRBD1 (5 bases). Germline CDR1 reads MNHEY; CDR2 reads SVGAGI. This CDR3 region has 14 residues. V was shortened by 6 bases and J by 4 bases, with 12 bases between the two germline ends. The CDR3 loop reads CASSPTAFTGELFF. The CDR3, as DNA: TGTGCCAGCAGCCCGACAGCTTTCACCGGGGAGCTGTTTTTT.

The rearrangement links TRBV6-1 to TRBJ2-3, with D possibly matching TRBD1 (7 bases). Trimming took off 4 bases at V and 4 bases at J, with 18 bases between the two ends. The germline CDR1 and CDR2 sequences are MNHNS and SASEGT. The CDR3 loop spans 16 amino acids. CDR3 sequence reads: CASSGGTSRGADTQYF. The CDR3, as DNA: TGTGCCAGCAGTGGCGGGACTTCCAGGGGGGCAGATACGCAGTATTTT.

This chain connects TRBV4-2 to TRBJ1-5, with D perhaps matching TRBD1 (5 bases). The CDR3 loop spans 15 amino acids. The V and J ends lost 0 bases and 6 bases respectively, with 12 bases between them. Germline V gene data show CDR1 as LGHNA and CDR2 as YNFKEQ. CDR3 nucleotides: TGTGCCAGCAGCCAAGAATCCGGGGGAGGTCAGCCCCAGCATTTT. This gives the protein CASSQESGGGQPQHF.

The V call is TRBV6-5, the J call TRBJ1-5; no clear D gene. With 7 bases removed from V and 0 bases from J, the gap between germline ends came to 13 bases. The CDR3 has 15 amino acids. Germline loops: CDR1 MNHEY, CDR2 SVGAGI. CDR3 DNA: TGTGCCAGCAAGAGCACAGTATATAGCAATCAGCCCCAGCATTTT. Translated, it gives CASKSTVYSNQPQHF.

This chain uses TRBV11-2 with TRBJ1-5; 10 bases align to TRBD1. V trimming: 5 bases; J trimming: 2 bases; junction bases outside the gene matches: 9. This CDR3 region has 17 residues. The germline gives CDR1 SGHAT, CDR2 FQNNGV. The CDR3 loop is CASSQGSGTGGNQPQHF. The CDR3 region has the DNA TGTGCCAGCAGCCAAGGCTCCGGGACAGGGGGCAATCAGCCCCAGCATTTT.

The genes are TRBV27 and TRBJ2-7; 11 bases align to TRBD2. This CDR3 comprises 15 residues. Trimming cost V 4 bases and J 5 bases; bases outside gene matches: 7. Germline CDR1 MNHEY, CDR2 SMNVEV (reference sequence). In nucleotides, the CDR3 is TGTGCCAGCAGTTCATCCGGGACTAGCGGAGACGAGCAGTACTTC. It codes for CASSSSGTSGDEQYF.

The rearrangement joins TRBV10-3 to TRBJ2-2, with unresolved D. CDR3 size: 13 residues. Trimming shortened V by 6 bases and J by 1 base, and 6 bases separated the two germline ends. The germline V gene has CDR1 ENHRY and CDR2 SYGVKD. For the CDR3, the DNA is TGTGCCATCAGCTCCTTGAACACCGGGGAGCTGTTTTTT. Its protein is CAISSLNTGELFF.

The V gene is TRBV2, the J gene TRBJ2-2; TRBD1 is a possible D gene (5 bases). Deletions cut 2 bases from V and 4 bases from J, with 11 bases between. The germline V gene has CDR1 SNHLY and CDR2 FYNNEI. The CDR3 covers 15 residues. The CDR3 reads CASSESGQPTGELFF. CDR3 nucleotides: TGTGCCAGCAGTGAAAGTGGACAACCCACCGGGGAGCTGTTTTTT.

The rearrangement uses TRBV19 and TRBJ1-5; the D gene is possibly TRBD1 (5 bases). Deletions cut 5 bases from V and 6 bases from J, with 20 bases between. Germline loops: CDR1 LNHDA, CDR2 SQIVND (reference sequence). The CDR3 extends over 16 amino acids. CDR3: CASSLFPPRVSQPQHF. The CDR3 nucleotides read TGTGCCAGTAGTCTCTTTCCTCCCAGGGTATCTCAGCCCCAGCATTTT.

The V and J genes are TRBV11-3 and TRBJ2-5; 9 positions agree with TRBD2. The V gene end was trimmed by 8 bases and the J gene end by 5 bases; junction bases not matched to a gene: 9. The germline CDR1 and CDR2 sequences are SGHNT and YENEEA. The CDR3 is 14 amino acids. Written as DNA, the CDR3 is TGTGCCAGCCTTGGTACCGGACTAGCGGAGACCCAGTACTTC. It is translated as CASLGTGLAETQYF.